These 9 T cell receptor beta chains came from one sample sequenced in a study of early T cells in non-severe SARS-CoV-2 infection. TCRdb analysed the 5' RACE reads with MiXCR anew, one entry per CDR3 protein. The sample comprises about 70,000 distinct CDR3 sequences, around 12% of which are singletons, and around 16% rests with the top ten. Source: whole blood, taken at baseline. Every receptor here comes from an adult who was a healthcare worker with PCR-confirmed SARS-CoV-2 infection or an uninfected control (not recorded which). The donor label of this sample is uncertain.

This clonotype was counted a few times. The gene calls are TRBV7-9 and TRBJ2-3, with 8 bases fitting TRBD2. CDR1 SEHNR and CDR2 FQNEAQ come from the germline V gene (reference sequence). After removal of 4 bases from V and 2 bases from J, the junction contained 11 bases not matched to a gene. The CDR3 has 17 amino acids. The CDR3 is CASSSRTSPTSTDTQYF. As DNA, the CDR3 is TGTGCCAGCAGCTCCCGGACTAGCCCAACTTCCACAGATACGCAGTATTTT.

This clonotype was recorded a few times. The rearrangement uses TRBV2 and TRBJ2-1; D ambiguous. V lost 1 base, J lost 6 bases, and 10 bases lay in between. CDR1 is SNHLY and CDR2 is FYNNEI in the germline V gene. CDR3 length: 14 residues. The CDR3 sequence: CASSEEGPLNEQFF. The CDR3 DNA reads TGTGCCAGCAGTGAAGAAGGGCCCCTCAATGAGCAGTTCTTC.

The rearrangement links TRBV12-3 or TRBV12-4 to TRBJ1-1; D gene uncertain. Trimming pared 6 bases from V and 7 bases from J, leaving 9 bases between. The CDR3 is 11 residues long. The CDR3 coding sequence is TGTGCCAGCAGAGGGTGGGGTGAAGCTTTCTTT. This codes for CASRGWGEAFF.

J is TRBJ1-6 and V is TRBV28; a possible D gene is TRBD1 (5 bases). The CDR3 covers 11 residues. V dropped 7 bases and J dropped 17 bases, with 15 bases sitting between them. Germline V lookup: CDR1 MDHEN, CDR2 SYDVKM. CDR3 protein: CASTGRGPVHF. The DNA of the CDR3 is TGTGCCAGCACCGGCCGGGGCCCGGTCCACTTT.

This clonotype was recorded a few times. The CDR3 nucleotides are TGTGCCAGTCGGGGACTAGCGGGAGATTTTTCTACCTACGAGCAGTACTTC. Protein sequence: CASRGLAGDFSTYEQYF. The chain has TRBV19 and TRBJ2-7; 14 bases are a match to TRBD2. CDR3 length: 17 residues. Germline V gene sequence: CDR1 LNHDA, CDR2 SQIVND (reference sequence). V was pared by 8 bases and J by 2 bases, with 11 bases of the junction left unmatched.

This clonotype showed up just a few times. The chain couples TRBV6-1 to TRBJ1-3, with D maybe TRBD1 (5 bases). The CDR3 runs to 15 residues. V was trimmed by 4 bases and J by 7 bases, leaving 17 bases between them. Germline V gene data show CDR1 as MNHNS and CDR2 as SASEGT. The chain's CDR3 is CASSGGTESENTIYF. The CDR3, as DNA: TGTGCCAGCAGTGGTGGGACGGAATCGGAGAACACCATATATTTT.

The V and J genes are TRBV15 and TRBJ2-7; TRBD1 agrees at 9 bases. The CDR3 totals 14 residues. From germline, CDR1 is LNHNV and CDR2 YYDKDF (reference sequence). V lost 3 bases and J lost 6; bases outside the gene matches: 6. DNA for the CDR3: TGTGCCACCAGCAGGGGACAGGGCCAAGGCGAGCAGTACTTC. Protein product: CATSRGQGQGEQYF.

There are many counts of this clonotype. The chain recombines TRBV20-1 with TRBJ1-1; no reliable D call. CDR3 length equals 10 residues. Deletions cut 6 bases from V and 8 bases from J, with 10 bases between. CDR1 is DFQATT, CDR2 SNEGSKA, per germline (reference sequence). CDR3 sequence (DNA): TGCAGTGCCCGGACGGAGGAAGCTTTCTTT. It is translated as CSARTEEAFF.

This clonotype was counted ten times or more. The genes are TRBV6-5 and TRBJ2-1; no firm D call. In germline, CDR1 is MNHEY, CDR2 SVGAGI. The CDR3 is 13 residues long. V was clipped by 6 bases and J by 5 bases, with 11 bases between them. The CDR3, as DNA: TGTGCCAGCAGGTACCCGTTAAACAATGAGCAGTTCTTC. Its protein is CASRYPLNNEQFF.